In its sample, the clone carrying this TCR beta chain was seen a few times. The antigen is undetermined. This sample is part of a study of T cell repertoires in cytomegalovirus infection. The wider study: Well-studied HLA-B-restricted CMV epitopes were used in the study alongside recently identified HLA-C-restricted ones. Public TCR beta signatures indicated both CMV infection and matching HLA type.

CDR3 size: 13 residues. Trimming shortened V by 1 base and J by 8 bases, and 11 bases separated the two germline ends. Study observations and caveats: Identification of carriers of CMV plus the relevant HLA was achieved through cumulative public TCR beta family frequency. There were HLA-C-restricted CMV-specific TCR beta clonotypes dominating the ex vivo response.

TCRdb itself ran the reads through MiXCR, one entry per CDR3 protein. The sample yields around 340,000 distinct CDR3 sequences, almost 30% seen once. The chain has TRBV12-3 or TRBV12-4 and TRBJ1-2; D is perhaps TRBD1 (5 bases). Sequenced here: cultured PBMCs, sampled from culture after CMV antigen stimulation. This TCR derives from a human donor in good health (CMV status not recorded). Some clones in this sample may be carry-over from other donors' samples. The CDR3 nucleotides are TGTGCCAGCAGTTTAGGAGGGACGGGAGGCTACACCTTC. This codes for CASSLGGTGGYTF.